The 27 T cell receptor beta chains reported below all come from one sample, sequenced in a study of blood T cell repertoires in COVID-19. Sequencing used immunoSEQ multiplex PCR; TCRdb keeps in-frame clones, though not all of them. The sample lists 300,000 to 350,000 clones, roughly 88% occurring once. Material for sequencing was PBMCs or T cells enriched from blood (not recorded which). The receptor source for this set is a man aged 25-45 years who had recovered from COVID-19.

The chain joins TRBV5-1 to TRBJ2-1; a weak D match, TRBD2 (6 bases). V was shortened by 0 bases and J by 10 bases, with 11 bases between the two germline ends. Germline CDR1 reads SGHRS; CDR2 reads YFSETQ. The CDR3 is 13 residues long. CDR3 coding DNA: TGCGCCAGCAGCTTGGACTGGGGGGTAGAGCAGTTCTTC. Residues: CASSLDWGVEQFF.

The V gene is TRBV6-5, the J gene TRBJ1-6; weak D call: TRBD1 (5 bases). Germline V gene sequence: CDR1 MNHEY, CDR2 SVGAGI. Between the trimmed V and J ends, which lost 2 bases and 9 bases, there was a span of 11 bases. The CDR3 is made up of 14 amino acids. The CDR3 DNA sequence: TGTGCCAGCAGTTACCCCGGGGGGGGTTCACCCCTCCACTTT. It translates to CASSYPGGGSPLHF.

This rearrangement joins TRBV5-1 to TRBJ1-2, with D tentatively TRBD1 (6 bases). Trimming cost V 1 base and J 4 bases, with 17 bases left between them. Germline CDR1 SGHRS, CDR2 YFSETQ. The CDR3 loop spans 16 amino acids. CDR3 region: CASSLSSGGGSYGYTF. The CDR3 bases are TGCGCCAGCAGCTTGTCCTCGGGGGGCGGCAGCTATGGCTACACCTTC. The whole variable domain, filled in from reference TRBV5-1 and TRBJ1-2, reads KAGVTQTPRYLIKTRGQQVTLSCSPISGHRSVSWYQQTPGQGLQFLFEYFSETQRNKGNFPGRFSGRQFSNSRSEMNVSTLELGDSALYLCASSLSSGGGSYGYTFGSGTRLTVV.

V is TRBV7-9 and J is TRBJ2-1; 10 positions match TRBD1. The CDR3 has 16 amino acids. In germline, CDR1 is SEHNR, CDR2 FQNEAQ (reference sequence). V lost 5 bases, J lost 7 bases, and 11 bases stayed unmatched. The CDR3 loop is CASSRRTGGFLNEQFF. CDR3 in DNA: TGTGCCAGCAGCCGCCGGACAGGGGGTTTCTTGAATGAGCAGTTCTTC.

J is TRBJ2-5 and V is TRBV27; 10 nucleotides align to TRBD2. CDR3 length: 14 amino acids. Germline CDR1 MNHEY, CDR2 SMNVEV (reference sequence). With 0 bases clipped from V and 5 bases from J, the junction kept 0 bases outside the gene matches. The CDR3 nucleotides are TGTGCCAGCAGTTTATCACTAGCGGGGGAGACCCAGTACTTC. It yields the protein CASSLSLAGETQYF.

The chain combines TRBV24-1 with TRBJ1-2; 8 positions match TRBD1. The CDR3 extends over 14 amino acids. Germline V gene lookup returns CDR1 KGHDR and CDR2 SFDVKD. The V gene end was trimmed by 4 bases and the J gene end by 8 bases; junction bases not matched to a gene: 8. The CDR3 sequence: CATSDPGQGEGYTF. The CDR3 region has the DNA TGTGCCACCAGTGACCCTGGACAGGGAGAAGGCTACACCTTC.

The rearrangement joins TRBV7-9 to TRBJ1-1; a weak D match, TRBD1 (6 bases). Germline loops: CDR1 SEHNR, CDR2 FQNEAQ (reference sequence). The CDR3 contains 14 residues. V lost 0 bases and J 7 bases, leaving 12 bases between the germline ends. CDR3 sequence reads: CASSLAAGASEAFF. The CDR3 DNA reads as TGTGCCAGCAGCTTAGCGGCGGGGGCAAGTGAAGCTTTCTTT. Looking up the rest from reference TRBV7-9 and TRBJ1-1 gives the full variable domain: DTGVSQNPRHKITKRGQNVTFRCDPISEHNRLYWYRQTLGQGPEFLTYFQNEAQLEKSRLLSDRFSAERPKGSFSTLEIQRTEQGDSAMYLCASSLAAGASEAFFGQGTRLTVV.

V and J are TRBV9 and TRBJ1-4, with TRBD1 as a possible D gene (5 bases). V was pared by 5 bases and J by 6 bases, with 20 bases between. This CDR3 is built from 16 residues. The germline V gene has CDR1 SGDLS and CDR2 YYNGEE. DNA of the CDR3: TGTGCCAGCAGTCGTGGGGGGGGAACGTCTGATGAAAAACTGTTTTTT. Its translation is CASSRGGGTSDEKLFF.

V is TRBV6-6 and J is TRBJ2-7; TRBD2 matches at 9 bases. J gave up 7 bases and V 6 bases, and 7 bases lay outside the gene matches. This CDR3 comprises 13 residues. Per the germline V gene, CDR1 is MNHNY and CDR2 is SVGAGI (reference sequence). For the CDR3, the DNA is TGTGCCAGCAGGGACGGACTAGCGTGGGAGCAGTACTTC. Protein sequence: CASRDGLAWEQYF.

This clone was observed a few times. V and J are TRBV27 and TRBJ1-1; D is unclear. CDR3 length equals 14 residues. V was trimmed by 3 bases and J by 0 bases, leaving 8 bases between them. Germline-derived CDR1 and CDR2 are MNHEY and SMNVEV (reference sequence). In nucleotides, the CDR3 is TGTGCCAGCAGTTTCGACACTCTGAACACTGAAGCTTTCTTT. Its protein product is CASSFDTLNTEAFF.

The rearrangement links TRBV12-3 or TRBV12-4 to TRBJ2-1; D perhaps matches TRBD2 (5 bases). This CDR3 has 11 residues. The ends were cut back, 5 bases at V and 6 bases at J, with 5 bases in the middle. The CDR3 spells CASSTSNEQFF. The CDR3, as DNA: TGTGCCAGCAGTACTAGCAATGAGCAGTTCTTC.

Of note for this clone: The same CDR3 is also encoded by other DNA sequences in this sample. The chain couples TRBV18 to TRBJ2-1; weak D call: TRBD1 (5 bases). Germline V lookup: CDR1 KGHSH, CDR2 LQKENI. V was pared by 2 bases and J by 9 bases, with 8 bases between. This CDR3 has 12 amino acids. The CDR3 reads CASSPGASEQFF. The CDR3, as DNA: TGTGCCAGCTCACCAGGGGCAAGTGAGCAGTTCTTC.

The gene calls are TRBV3-1 (or the pseudogene TRBV3-2) and TRBJ1-1, with 8 positions matching TRBD1. V trimming: 2 bases; J trimming: 4 bases; junction bases outside the gene matches: 9. This CDR3 has 16 amino acids. The germline V gene has CDR1 LGHDT and CDR2 YNNKEL (reference sequence). CDR3 bases: TGTGCCAGCAGCCAATCCATAGGACAGGGTGGCACTGAAGCTTTCTTT. It is translated as CASSQSIGQGGTEAFF.

This chain uses TRBV4-2 with TRBJ2-7; the match to TRBD2 covers 11 bases. After removal of 0 bases from V and 0 bases from J, the junction contained 7 bases not matched to a gene. CDR1 is LGHNA, CDR2 YNFKEQ, per germline. CDR3 length: 18 residues. The CDR3 bases are TGTGCCAGCAGCCAAGATGTAGCGGGGGGGTCAAGCTCCTACGAGCAGTACTTC. Its translation: CASSQDVAGGSSSYEQYF.

This chain connects TRBV6-1 to TRBJ2-7; D is undetermined. This CDR3 comprises 13 residues. Deletions cut 3 bases from V and 2 bases from J, with 8 bases between. Germline loops: CDR1 MNHNS, CDR2 SASEGT. CDR3 sequence: CASSEAGTYEQYF. CDR3 nucleotide sequence: TGTGCCAGCAGTGAGGCAGGTACCTACGAGCAGTACTTC.

This chain links TRBV25-1 with TRBJ2-5, with 8 bases that match TRBD1. Looked up from germline, CDR1 is MGHDK and CDR2 is SYGVNS. With V trimmed by 6 bases and J by 5 bases, 5 bases remained unmatched. CDR3 length: 13 residues. The CDR3 DNA reads as TGTGCCAGCAGACGACAGGGGTTGGAGACCCAGTACTTC. It translates to CASRRQGLETQYF.

The chain combines TRBV6-4 with TRBJ2-7; TRBD2 agrees at 8 bases. After removal of 10 bases from V and 0 bases from J, the junction contained 8 bases not matched to a gene. Germline lookup yields CDR1 MRHNA and CDR2 SNTAGT. The CDR3 extends over 14 amino acids. Written as DNA, the CDR3 is TGTGCCATCCTGACTAGCGTTCCCTCCTACGAGCAGTACTTC. It encodes CAILTSVPSYEQYF.

The chain carries TRBV2 and TRBJ2-3, with D perhaps TRBD2 (5 bases). The germline CDR1 and CDR2 sequences are SNHLY and FYNNEI. This CDR3 region has 15 residues. V lost 5 bases to trimming and J lost 3 bases, with 15 bases between them. Written as DNA, the CDR3 is TGTGCCAGCAGTCCCCTGGCGGGCGAAACAGATACGCAGTATTTT. As protein: CASSPLAGETDTQYF.

CDR3 amino acids: CASSYGQGKQETQYF. DNA for the CDR3: TGTGCCAGCAGCTACGGACAGGGAAAACAAGAGACCCAGTACTTC. The chain has TRBV6-5 and TRBJ2-5; 8 nucleotides match TRBD1. CDR1 and CDR2 (germline): MNHEY, SVGAGI. This CDR3 is built from 15 residues. Trimming at V came to 6 bases and at J to 2 bases, leaving 8 bases not matched to a gene.

This clone showed up just a few times. The rearrangement uses TRBV2 and TRBJ2-4, with D possibly TRBD2 on 5 matching bases. V was clipped by 7 bases and J by 13 bases, with 11 bases between them. Per germline, CDR1 SNHLY and CDR2 FYNNEI. The CDR3 runs 10 residues. The CDR3 nucleotides are TGTGCCAGCAAGGCTAGCCGACAGTACTTC. Its translation: CASKASRQYF.

The chain joins TRBV5-1 to TRBJ2-5, with no clear D. Trimming pared 0 bases from V and 5 bases from J, leaving 17 bases between. CDR1 is SGHRS and CDR2 is YFSETQ in the germline V gene. CDR3 length: 16 amino acids. The CDR3 protein is CASSLVPASTGETQYF. The CDR3 DNA follows: TGCGCCAGCAGCTTGGTACCCGCATCAACCGGGGAGACCCAGTACTTC.

The rearrangement joins TRBV4-2 to TRBJ2-3, with TRBD1 as a possible D gene (5 bases). The V end was cut by 1 base, the J end by 0 bases, with 11 bases between. CDR1 LGHNA and CDR2 YNFKEQ come from the germline V gene. This CDR3 spans 16 amino acids. The DNA of the CDR3 is TGTGCCAGCAGCCAAGGGGTAGCAGGGAGCACAGATACGCAGTATTTT. It codes for CASSQGVAGSTDTQYF.

The J gene is TRBJ1-2, the V gene TRBV7-2, with D possibly being TRBD1 (5 bases). CDR3 length equals 14 residues. Germline assignment: CDR1 SGHTA and CDR2 FQGNSA. V gave up 4 bases and J gave up 7 bases, with 16 bases separating them. CDR3 bases: TGTGCCAGCAGCTCGGGACTGGAATTAGGTGGCTACACCTTC. Translation: CASSSGLELGGYTF.

This chain joins TRBV11-2 and TRBJ1-5, with D possibly being TRBD1 (6 bases). V was cut by 5 bases and J by 3 bases, with 14 bases left in between. The CDR3 spans 15 residues. Germline CDR1 and CDR2: SGHAT and FQNNGV. CDR3 nucleotides: TGTGCCAGCAGCCCCGACAGGTCCTTCAATCAGCCCCAGCATTTT. It translates to CASSPDRSFNQPQHF.

This sequence joins TRBV4-1 and TRBJ2-1, with D maybe TRBD2 (7 bases). The CDR3 runs to 14 residues. V was pared by 4 bases and J by 7 bases, with 14 bases between. Germline assignment: CDR1 MGHRA and CDR2 YSYEKL. The CDR3, as DNA: TGCGCCAGCAGCCTAGGGGGAGGGATGAATGAGCAGTTCTTC. Translated, it gives CASSLGGGMNEQFF.

For this clone: Other DNA sequences of this sample code for an identical CDR3. The chain couples TRBV28 to TRBJ2-7; 7 bases match TRBD1. J gave up 2 bases and V 6 bases, and 4 bases lay outside the gene matches. Germline CDR1 reads MDHEN; CDR2 reads SYDVKM. The CDR3 covers 13 residues. CDR3 sequence (DNA): TGTGCCAGCAGCCTTACAGGGGCCTACGAGCAGTACTTC. The encoded protein is CASSLTGAYEQYF.

The chain uses TRBV7-9 and TRBJ1-2, with 9 bases that match TRBD1. V dropped 5 bases and J dropped 2; count of bases not matched to a gene: 12. The CDR3 totals 17 residues. CDR1 is SEHNR and CDR2 is FQNEAQ in the germline V gene (reference sequence). The CDR3 loop reads CASSPMAGQGLNYGYTF. Here the CDR3 DNA reads TGTGCCAGCAGCCCCATGGCGGGACAGGGATTGAACTATGGCTACACCTTC.